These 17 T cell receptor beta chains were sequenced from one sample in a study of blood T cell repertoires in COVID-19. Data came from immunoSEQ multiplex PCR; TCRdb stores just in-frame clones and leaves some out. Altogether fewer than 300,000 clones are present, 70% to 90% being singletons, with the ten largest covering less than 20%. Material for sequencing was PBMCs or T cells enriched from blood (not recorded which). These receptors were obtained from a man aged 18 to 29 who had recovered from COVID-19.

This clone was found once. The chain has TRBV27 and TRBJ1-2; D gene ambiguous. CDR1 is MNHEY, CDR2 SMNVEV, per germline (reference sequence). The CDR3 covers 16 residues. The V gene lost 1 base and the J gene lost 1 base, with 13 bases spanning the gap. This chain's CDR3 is CASSLYALGSNYGYTF. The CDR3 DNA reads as TGTGCCAGCAGTTTATATGCCCTGGGCAGTAACTATGGCTACACCTTC.

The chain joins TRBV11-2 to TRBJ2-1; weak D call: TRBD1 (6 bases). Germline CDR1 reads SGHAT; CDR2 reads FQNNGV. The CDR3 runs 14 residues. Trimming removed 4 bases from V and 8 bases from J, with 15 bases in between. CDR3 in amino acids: CASSSRTDIDEQFF. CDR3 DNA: TGTGCCAGCAGCTCCCGGACAGACATCGATGAGCAGTTCTTC.

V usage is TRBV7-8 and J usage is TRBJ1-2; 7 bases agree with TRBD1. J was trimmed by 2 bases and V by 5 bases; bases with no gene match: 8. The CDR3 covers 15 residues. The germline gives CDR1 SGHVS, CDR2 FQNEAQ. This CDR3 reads CASSGPGQLNYGYTF. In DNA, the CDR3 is TGTGCCAGCAGCGGACCGGGACAGCTGAACTATGGCTACACCTTC.

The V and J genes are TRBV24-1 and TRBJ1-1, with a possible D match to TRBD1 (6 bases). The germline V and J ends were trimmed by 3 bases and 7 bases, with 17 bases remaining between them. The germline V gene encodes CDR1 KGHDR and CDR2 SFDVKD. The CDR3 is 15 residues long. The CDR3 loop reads CATSDDLRTENEAFF. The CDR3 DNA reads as TGTGCCACCAGTGATGACCTTAGGACAGAGAATGAAGCTTTCTTT.

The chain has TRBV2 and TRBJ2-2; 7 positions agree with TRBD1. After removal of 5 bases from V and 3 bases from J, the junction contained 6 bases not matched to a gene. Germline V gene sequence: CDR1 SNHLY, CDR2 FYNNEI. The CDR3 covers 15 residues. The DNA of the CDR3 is TGTGCCAGCAGTTTGTCCGGGACAGACACCGGGGAGCTGTTTTTT. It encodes CASSLSGTDTGELFF.

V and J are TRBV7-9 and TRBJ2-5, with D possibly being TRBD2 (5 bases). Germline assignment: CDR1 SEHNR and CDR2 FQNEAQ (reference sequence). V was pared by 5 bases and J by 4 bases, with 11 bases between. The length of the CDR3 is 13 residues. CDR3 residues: CASSILGSETQYF. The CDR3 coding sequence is TGTGCCAGCAGCATACTAGGATCAGAGACCCAGTACTTC.

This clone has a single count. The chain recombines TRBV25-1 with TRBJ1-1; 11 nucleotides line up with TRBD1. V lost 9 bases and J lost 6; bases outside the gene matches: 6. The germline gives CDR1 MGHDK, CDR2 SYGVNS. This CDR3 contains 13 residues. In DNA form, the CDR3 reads TGTGCCAGTGGACAGGGGGCGCGACCTGAAGCTTTCTTT. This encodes CASGQGARPEAFF.

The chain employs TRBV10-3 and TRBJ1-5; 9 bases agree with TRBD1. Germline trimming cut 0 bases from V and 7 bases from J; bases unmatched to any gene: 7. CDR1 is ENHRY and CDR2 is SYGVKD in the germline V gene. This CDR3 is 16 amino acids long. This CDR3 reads CAISESKQGAGQPQHF. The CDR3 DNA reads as TGTGCCATCAGTGAGTCTAAACAGGGGGCCGGGCAGCCCCAGCATTTT.

CDR3 DNA: TGTGCCAGCAGCTTGGCCGGGGGGACCCATGAGCAGTTCTTC. Translation: CASSLAGGTHEQFF. The gene calls are TRBV5-8 and TRBJ2-1; 7 bases fit TRBD2. The ends lost 0 bases at V and 8 bases at J; junction bases unmatched: 5. The CDR3 loop spans 14 amino acids. CDR1 and CDR2 from the germline V gene are SGHTS and YDEGEE. The variable domain in full, with the rest retrieved from reference TRBV5-8 and TRBJ2-1, is EAGVTQSPTHLIKTRGQQATLRCSPISGHTSVYWYQQALGLGLQFLLWYDEGEERNRGNFPPRFSGRQFPNYSSELNVNALELEDSALYLCASSLAGGTHEQFFGPGTRLTVL.

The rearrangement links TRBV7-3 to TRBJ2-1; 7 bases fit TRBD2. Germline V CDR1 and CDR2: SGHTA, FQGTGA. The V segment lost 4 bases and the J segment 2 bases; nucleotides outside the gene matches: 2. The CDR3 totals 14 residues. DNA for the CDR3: TGTGCCAGCAGCTCCGGGACTACCTACAATGAGCAGTTCTTC. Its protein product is CASSSGTTYNEQFF.

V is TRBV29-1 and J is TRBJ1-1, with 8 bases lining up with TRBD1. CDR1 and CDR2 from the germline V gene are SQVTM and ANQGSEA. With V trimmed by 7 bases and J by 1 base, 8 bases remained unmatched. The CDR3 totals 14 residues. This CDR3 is CSAVPGQANTEAFF. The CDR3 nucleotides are TGCAGCGCTGTCCCGGGACAGGCGAACACTGAAGCTTTCTTT.

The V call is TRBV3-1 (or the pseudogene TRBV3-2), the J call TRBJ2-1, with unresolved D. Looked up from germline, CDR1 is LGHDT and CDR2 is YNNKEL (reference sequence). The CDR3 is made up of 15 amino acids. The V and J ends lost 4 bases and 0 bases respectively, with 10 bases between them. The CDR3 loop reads CASSPLSSSYNEQFF. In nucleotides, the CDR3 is TGTGCCAGCAGCCCCCTTAGTAGCTCCTACAATGAGCAGTTCTTC.

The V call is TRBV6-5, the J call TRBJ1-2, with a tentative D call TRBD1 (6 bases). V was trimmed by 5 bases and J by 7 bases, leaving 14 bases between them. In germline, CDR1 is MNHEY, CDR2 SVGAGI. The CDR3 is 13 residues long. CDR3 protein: CASSPGEGGGYTF. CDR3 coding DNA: TGTGCCAGCAGTCCAGGGGAGGGCGGTGGCTACACCTTC.

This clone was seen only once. CDR3 DNA sequence: TGCGCCAGCTGTTGTTTAGCGGGACTAGGGGTTGCAGAGACCCAGTACTTC. Amino acids: CASCCLAGLGVAETQYF. The V gene is TRBV10-2, the J gene TRBJ2-5; 8 nucleotides agree with TRBD2. CDR3 length: 17 amino acids. CDR1 and CDR2 from the germline V gene are WSHSY and SAAADI. The junction had 18 bases not matched to a gene; V was cut back by 8 bases and J by 4 bases.

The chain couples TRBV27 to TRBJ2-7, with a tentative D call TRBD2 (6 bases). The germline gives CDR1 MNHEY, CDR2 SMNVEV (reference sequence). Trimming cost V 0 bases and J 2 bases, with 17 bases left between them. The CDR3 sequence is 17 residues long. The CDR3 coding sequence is TGTGCCAGCAGTTTATCCCTCCCCGGGAGTGGAGCCTACGAGCAGTACTTC. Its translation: CASSLSLPGSGAYEQYF.

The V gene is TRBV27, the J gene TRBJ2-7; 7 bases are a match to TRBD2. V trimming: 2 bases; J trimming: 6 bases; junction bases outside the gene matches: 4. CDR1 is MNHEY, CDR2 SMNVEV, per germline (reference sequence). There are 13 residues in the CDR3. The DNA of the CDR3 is TGTGCCAGCAGTTTAGGGGCGGGAGCCGAGCAGTACTTC. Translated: CASSLGAGAEQYF.

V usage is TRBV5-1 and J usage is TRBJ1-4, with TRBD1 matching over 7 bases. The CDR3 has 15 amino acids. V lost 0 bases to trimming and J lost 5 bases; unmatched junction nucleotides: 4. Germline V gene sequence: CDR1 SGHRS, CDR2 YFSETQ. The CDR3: CASSLGGTENEKLFF. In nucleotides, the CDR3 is TGCGCCAGCAGCTTGGGAGGGACAGAGAATGAAAAACTGTTTTTT.